One TCR beta chain is described in this entry. The table came from immunoSEQ multiplex PCR; TCRdb's copy has only in-frame clones and leaves some out. This sample has around 340,000 clones, with 95% found just once. These data belong to a study of shared T cell receptors in the human thymus. The CDR3 runs to 14 residues. Per the germline V gene, CDR1 is SGHVS and CDR2 is FNYEAQ. Trimming cost V 5 bases and J 10 bases; bases outside gene matches: 8. The sequencing input was thymocytes. The rearrangement joins TRBV7-6 to TRBJ1-4; 9 bases are a match to TRBD1. The origin of this receptor is a human donor. The CDR3 sequence is CASSQARQGGKLFF. The CDR3 nucleotides read TGTGCCAGCAGCCAAGCCCGACAGGGGGGAAAACTGTTTTTT. The variable domain in full, completed from reference TRBV7-6 and TRBJ1-4, reads GAGVSQSPRYKVTKRGQDVALRCDPISGHVSLYWYRQALGQGPEFLTYFNYEAQQDKSGLPNDRFSAERPEGSISTLTIQRTEQRDSAMYRCASSQARQGGKLFFGSGTQLSVL.